This T cell receptor (beta chain) was found in a study of blood T cell repertoires in COVID-19. Using immunoSEQ multiplex PCR, the repertoire was profiled, and TCRdb retains in-frame clones only, with some absent. This table holds approximately 41,000 clones, 81% found once. V lost 0 bases to trimming and J lost 8 bases, with 4 bases between them. Germline V lookup: CDR1 GTSNPN, CDR2 SVGIG (reference sequence). CDR3 size: 11 residues. The chain couples TRBV30 to TRBJ1-4; D gene ambiguous. The sequence was collected from a man aged 35-49 years with active or convalescent COVID-19. The sequenced sample consisted of peripheral blood. The CDR3 loop reads CAWSVAEKLFF. The CDR3 DNA follows: TGTGCCTGGAGTGTGGCAGAAAAACTGTTTTTT.